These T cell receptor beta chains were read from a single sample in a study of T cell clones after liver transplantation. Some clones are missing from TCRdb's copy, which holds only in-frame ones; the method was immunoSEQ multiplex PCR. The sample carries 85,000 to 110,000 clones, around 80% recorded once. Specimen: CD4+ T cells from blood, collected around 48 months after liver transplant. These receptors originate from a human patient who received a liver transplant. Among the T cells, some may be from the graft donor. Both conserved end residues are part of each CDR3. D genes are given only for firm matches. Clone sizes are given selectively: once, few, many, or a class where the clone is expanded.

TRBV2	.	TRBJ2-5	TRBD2	TGTGCCAGCAGTGATATCATTCTAGCGGGGGAAGAGACCCAGTACTTC	CASSDIILAGEETQYF
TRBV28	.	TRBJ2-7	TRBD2	TGTGCCAGCAGATATGGGGCTAGCGGGAGGATCAACGAGCAGTACTTC	CASRYGASGRINEQYF
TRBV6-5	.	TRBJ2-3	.	TGTGCCAGCAGCCCCCGGGAGACAGATACGCAGTATTTT	CASSPRETDTQYF
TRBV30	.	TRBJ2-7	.	TGTGCCTGGAGTCGAGGAGGACAGTCCTACGAGCAGTACTTC	CAWSRGGQSYEQYF
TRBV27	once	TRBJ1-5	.	TGTGCCAGCAGTTTAGTGGGCAACTCCAATCAGCCCCAGCATTTT	CASSLVGNSNQPQHF
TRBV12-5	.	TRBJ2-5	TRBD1	TGTGCTAGTGGTTTGGAAGCAGGGGGCCGGGAGACCCAGTACTTC	CASGLEAGGRETQYF
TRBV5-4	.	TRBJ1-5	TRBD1	TGTGCCAGCAGCTTTACCGGGACAGGGGGCAATCAGCCCCAGCATTTT	CASSFTGTGGNQPQHF
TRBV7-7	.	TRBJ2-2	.	TGTGCCAGCAGCTCTCAGGTCGGGGACACCGGGGAGCTGTTTTTT	CASSSQVGDTGELFF
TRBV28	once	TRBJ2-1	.	TGTGCCAGCAGGGGCAGCCTGGGTGAGCAGTTCTTC	CASRGSLGEQFF
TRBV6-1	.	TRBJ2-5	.	TGTGCCAGCAGTGAAGTGCCAGGGGCTAAACAGACCCAGTACTTC	CASSEVPGAKQTQYF
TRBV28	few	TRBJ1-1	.	TGTGCCAGCAGTCCTCCGCCGAACACTGAAGCTTTCTTT	CASSPPPNTEAFF
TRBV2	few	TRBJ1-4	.	TGTGCCAGCAACATACTTAATGAAAAACTGTTTTTT	CASNILNEKLFF
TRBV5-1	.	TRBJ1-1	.	TGCGCCAGCAGCGCCCAACCGGGACGTATTGAAGCTTTCTTT	CASSAQPGRIEAFF
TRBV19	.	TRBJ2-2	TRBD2	TGTGCCAGTAGTATTTCCCGACTAGCGGGAGGGCCGACCGGGGAGCTGTTTTTT	CASSISRLAGGPTGELFF
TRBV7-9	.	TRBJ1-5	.	TGTGCAGGGGCAGGCTATAGCAATCAGCCCCAGCATTTT	CAGAGYSNQPQHF
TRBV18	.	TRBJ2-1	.	TGTGCCAGCTCACCACGCAGGGGCTATGAGCAGTTCTTC	CASSPRRGYEQFF
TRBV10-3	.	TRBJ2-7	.	TGTGCCGCGGGACCCAGTGCCTACGAGCAGTACTTC	CAAGPSAYEQYF
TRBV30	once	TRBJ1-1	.	TGTGCCCATCCCTGGGGGGGTAGCACTGAAGCTTTCTTT	CAHPWGGSTEAFF
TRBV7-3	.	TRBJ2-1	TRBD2	TGTGCCAGCAGCTCCCGACTAGCGGGAGAAACCCTCAATGAGCAGTTCTTC	CASSSRLAGETLNEQFF
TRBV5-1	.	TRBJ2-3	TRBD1	TGCGCCAGCAGCTTAGACAGGGGGAGAGATACGCAGTATTTT	CASSLDRGRDTQYF
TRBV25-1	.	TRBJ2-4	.	TGTGCCAGCAGTCCTACAGGGGCCAAAAACATTCAGTACTTC	CASSPTGAKNIQYF
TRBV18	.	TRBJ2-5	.	TGTGCCAGCTCACGTGACCCCTCAGAGACCCAGTACTTC	CASSRDPSETQYF
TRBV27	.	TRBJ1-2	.	TGTGCCAGCAGTTTCGTGGCACTCCGGGGGTATGGCTACACCTTC	CASSFVALRGYGYTF
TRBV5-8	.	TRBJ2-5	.	TGTGCCAGCAGCGGAGGAACAGGGAGGGGGGAGACCCAGTACTTC	CASSGGTGRGETQYF
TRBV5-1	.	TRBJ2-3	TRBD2	TGCGCCAGCAGCTTGGGGGGAGGGACAGATACGCAGTATTTT	CASSLGGGTDTQYF
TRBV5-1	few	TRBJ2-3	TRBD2	TGCGCCAGCAGCTTCCCTAGCGGGAGTGGAACAGATACGCAGTATTTT	CASSFPSGSGTDTQYF
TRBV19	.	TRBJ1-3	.	TGTGCCAGTAGTATAGCTCGGGGGGCGAGCTCTGGAAACACCATATATTTT	CASSIARGASSGNTIYF
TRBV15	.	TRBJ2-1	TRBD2	TGTGCCACCAGCCCCCGGGGGGGGCAGTACAATGAGCAGTTCTTC	CATSPRGGQYNEQFF
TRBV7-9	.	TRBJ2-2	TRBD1	TGTGCCAGCAGCCGTACAACCGGGACAGGTTCGAACACCGGGGAGCTGTTTTTT	CASSRTTGTGSNTGELFF
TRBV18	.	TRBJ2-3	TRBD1	TGTGCCAGCTCACGAACGGACAGGGGACCTAGCACAGATACGCAGTATTTT	CASSRTDRGPSTDTQYF
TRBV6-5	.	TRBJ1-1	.	TGTGCCAGCAGAGGTGGGGCGAACACTGAAGCTTTCTTT	CASRGGANTEAFF
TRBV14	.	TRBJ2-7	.	TGTGCCAGCAGCCTAGGACGGGGAGGCTACGAGCAGTACTTC	CASSLGRGGYEQYF
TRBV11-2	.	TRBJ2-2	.	TGTGCCAGCAGCCAGGACAACACGAACACCGGGGAGCTGTTTTTT	CASSQDNTNTGELFF
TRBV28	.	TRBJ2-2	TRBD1	TGTGCCAGCAGCCTCGACAGGGACGGGGAGCTGTTTTTT	CASSLDRDGELFF
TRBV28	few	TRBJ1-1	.	TGTGCCAGCATGGGGTTCTCTGAAGCTTTCTTT	CASMGFSEAFF